This TCR beta chain was retrieved from a study of cytomegalovirus exposure and HLA in healthy donors. Study-wide points: The tendency of first-cohort TCR clusters to co-occur in the 90 to 150 validation repertoires was the finding of a later analysis. Investigators reported 150 to 200 TCR beta chains as tied to cytomegalovirus. Reports indicated that the classifier achieved high specificity and sensitivity in diagnosing cytomegalovirus status. CMV antigen specificity was confirmed in vitro for three CMV-associated chains.

The CDR3 covers 15 residues. CDR1 is MNHEY, CDR2 SMNVEV, per germline (reference sequence). V was cut by 6 bases and J by 3 bases, with 15 bases left in between. Here immunoSEQ multiplex PCR was the method, and the copy in TCRdb shows in-frame clones only, minus some. The sample lists 150,000 or so clones, around nine tenths occurring once. Remarks on this clone: Its antigen is as yet unknown.

This chain connects TRBV27 to TRBJ1-5, with a weak D call TRBD1 (6 bases). Material for sequencing was PBMCs. This receptor was obtained from a woman aged 25-40 years in good health and CMV-seronegative. Here the CDR3 reads CASSPLTGNNQPQHF. CDR3 DNA sequence: TGTGCCAGCAGCCCATTAACAGGGAACAATCAGCCCCAGCATTTT.